This TCR beta chain is drawn from a study of blood T cell repertoires in COVID-19. Study-level information: Italy, Spain and the United States were the sources of the convalescent and acute COVID-19 samples. Nucleic acid was either cDNA or gDNA, and it came from T cells, B-cell-depleted T cells, or PBMCs.

This clone was recorded a few times. V gave up 2 bases and J gave up 5 bases, with 6 bases separating them. Germline CDR1 LGHDT, CDR2 YNNKEL (reference sequence). The CDR3 is 12 amino acids. Repertoires were generated with immunoSEQ multiplex PCR, while TCRdb's copy carries only in-frame clones and drops some. The repertoire consists of 200,000 to 250,000 clones, with around 80% occurring once and the leading ten covering 8.5% to 12%. The clonotype comes from a woman of 80 years or more with acute or convalescent COVID-19. The sample taken for sequencing was peripheral blood. The rearrangement joins TRBV3-1 (or the pseudogene TRBV3-2) to TRBJ2-5; unclear D gene. CDR3 coding DNA: TGTGCCAGCAGCCAACAGCGTGAGACCCAGTACTTC. Its translation: CASSQQRETQYF.